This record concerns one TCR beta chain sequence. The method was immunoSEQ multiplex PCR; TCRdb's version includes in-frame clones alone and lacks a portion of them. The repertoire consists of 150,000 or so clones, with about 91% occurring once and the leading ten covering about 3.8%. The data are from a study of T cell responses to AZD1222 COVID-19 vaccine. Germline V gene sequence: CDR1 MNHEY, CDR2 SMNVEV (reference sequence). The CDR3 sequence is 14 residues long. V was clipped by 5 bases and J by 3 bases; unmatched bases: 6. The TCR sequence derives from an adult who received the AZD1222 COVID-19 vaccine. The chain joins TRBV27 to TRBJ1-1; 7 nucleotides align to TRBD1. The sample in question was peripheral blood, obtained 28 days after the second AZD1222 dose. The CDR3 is CASSIQGVDTEAFF. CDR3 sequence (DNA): TGTGCCAGCAGTATCCAGGGGGTCGACACTGAAGCTTTCTTT.